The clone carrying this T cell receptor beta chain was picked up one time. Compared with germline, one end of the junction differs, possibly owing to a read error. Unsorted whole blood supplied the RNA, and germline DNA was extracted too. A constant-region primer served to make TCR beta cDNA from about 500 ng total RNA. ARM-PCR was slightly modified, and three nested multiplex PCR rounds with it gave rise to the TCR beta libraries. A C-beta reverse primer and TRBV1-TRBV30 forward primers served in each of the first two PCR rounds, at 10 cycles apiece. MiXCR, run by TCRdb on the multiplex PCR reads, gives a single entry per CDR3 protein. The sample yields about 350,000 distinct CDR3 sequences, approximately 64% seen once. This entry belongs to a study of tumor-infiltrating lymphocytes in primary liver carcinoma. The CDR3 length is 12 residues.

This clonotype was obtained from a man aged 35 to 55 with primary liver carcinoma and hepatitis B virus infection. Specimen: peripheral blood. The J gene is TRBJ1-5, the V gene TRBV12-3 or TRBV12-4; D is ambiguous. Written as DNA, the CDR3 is TGTGCCAGCAGCCGACCAGGTCAGCCCCGGCATTTT. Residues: CASSRPGQPRHF.